This T cell receptor (beta chain) is from a study of cytomegalovirus exposure and HLA in healthy donors. Study findings and constraints: In a later analysis, V- and J-gene trimming of beta chains associated with a DCLRE1C missense variant, replicated independently. Analysis performed later showed TCR beta chains linked to HLA being more clonally expanded than equally common others. HLA restriction was apparent for most CMV-associated TCR beta chains in a later analysis. For most TCR sequences rarity was the rule, although some public TCRs occurred in many donors.

Germline V CDR1 and CDR2: PRHDT, FYEKMQ (reference sequence). This CDR3 contains 11 residues. A few counts support this clone. Its antigen is not identified. The PCR contained 60 Vbeta and 13 Jbeta primers. Some clones are missing from TCRdb's copy, which holds only in-frame ones; the method was immunoSEQ multiplex PCR. The profile shows around 110,000 clones, 81% of them singletons. What was sequenced was PBMCs. The receptor was derived from a woman aged 30 to 39 in good health and CMV-seronegative. The chain couples TRBV13 to TRBJ2-5; D not resolved. The end of the DNA fits TRBJ2-7 better, so the J call may be wrong. The CDR3 protein is CASSLLYEQYF. The CDR3 nucleotides are TGTGCCAGCAGCCTACTCTACGAGCAGTACTTC.